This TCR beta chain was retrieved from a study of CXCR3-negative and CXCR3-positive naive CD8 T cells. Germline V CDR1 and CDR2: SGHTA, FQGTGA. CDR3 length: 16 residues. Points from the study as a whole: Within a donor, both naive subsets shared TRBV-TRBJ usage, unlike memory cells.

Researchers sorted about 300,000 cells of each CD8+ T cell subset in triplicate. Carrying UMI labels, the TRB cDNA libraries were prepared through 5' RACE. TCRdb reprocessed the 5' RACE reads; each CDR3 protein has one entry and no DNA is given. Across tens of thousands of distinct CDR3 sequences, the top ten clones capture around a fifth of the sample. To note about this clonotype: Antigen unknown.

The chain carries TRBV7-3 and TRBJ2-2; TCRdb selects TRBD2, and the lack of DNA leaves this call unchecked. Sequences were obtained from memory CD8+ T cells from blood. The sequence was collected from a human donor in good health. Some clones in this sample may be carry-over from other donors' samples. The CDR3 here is CASTDWLRVDTGELFF.